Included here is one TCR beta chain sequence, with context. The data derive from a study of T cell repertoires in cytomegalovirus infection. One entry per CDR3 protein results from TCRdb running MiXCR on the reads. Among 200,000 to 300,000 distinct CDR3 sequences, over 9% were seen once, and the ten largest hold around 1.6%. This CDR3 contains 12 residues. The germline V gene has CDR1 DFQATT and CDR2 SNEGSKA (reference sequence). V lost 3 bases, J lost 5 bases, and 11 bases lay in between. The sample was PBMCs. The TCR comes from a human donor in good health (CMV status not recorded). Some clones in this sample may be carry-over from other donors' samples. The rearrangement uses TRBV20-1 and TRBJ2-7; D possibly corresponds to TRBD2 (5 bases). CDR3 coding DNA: TGCAGTGCTAGTACCGGCGGGCACGAGCAGTACTTC. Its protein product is CSASTGGHEQYF.